The 32 T cell receptor beta chains presented below share a single source sample, sequenced in a study of blood T cell repertoires in COVID-19. Sequencing used immunoSEQ multiplex PCR; TCRdb keeps in-frame clones, though not all of them. The profile covers over 350,000 clones, with 88% appearing a single time and 1.2% taken by the ten largest. The sequenced sample consisted of PBMCs or T cells enriched from blood (not recorded which). All receptors come from a woman under 30 who had recovered from COVID-19.

This clone appeared a single time. The chain is built from TRBV29-1 and TRBJ2-1; a possible D gene is TRBD1 (6 bases). Germline lookup yields CDR1 SQVTM and CDR2 ANQGSEA. The CDR3 has 16 amino acids. V gave up 3 bases and J gave up 2 bases, with 17 bases separating them. The CDR3 sequence is CSVDKPQGPTYNEQFF. In DNA form, the CDR3 reads TGCAGCGTTGACAAGCCCCAGGGGCCCACCTACAATGAGCAGTTCTTC.

V and J are TRBV4-1 and TRBJ2-7, with 9 bases lining up with TRBD1. This CDR3 is built from 16 residues. Germline lookup yields CDR1 MGHRA and CDR2 YSYEKL. Losses at the gene ends were 2 bases for V and 2 bases for J; bases not matched to a gene: 7. In DNA, the CDR3 is TGCGCCAGCAGCCAACCCGACAGGGGGAGTCCCTACGAGCAGTACTTC. Translation gives CASSQPDRGSPYEQYF.

The genes are TRBV12-3 or TRBV12-4 and TRBJ1-4; TRBD1 matches at 7 bases. The CDR3 is made up of 13 amino acids. V lost 8 bases, J lost 5 bases, and 5 bases stayed unmatched. DNA for the CDR3: TGTGCCAGCGGGTCCAGGGGGAATGAAAAACTGTTTTTT. This encodes CASGSRGNEKLFF.

This clone has only one observation. V usage is TRBV6-5 and J usage is TRBJ2-1; 12 nucleotides align to TRBD2. Germline V gene lookup returns CDR1 MNHEY and CDR2 SVGAGI. The junction had 6 bases not matched to a gene; V was cut back by 5 bases and J by 7 bases. The CDR3 is 15 residues long. The CDR3, as DNA: TGTGCCAGCAGTACACTAGCGGGGGGCCAAAATGAGCAGTTCTTC. Encoded protein: CASSTLAGGQNEQFF.

V is TRBV29-1 and J is TRBJ1-2, with D maybe TRBD1 (6 bases). Trimming shortened V by 6 bases and J by 1 base, and 15 bases separated the two germline ends. This CDR3 contains 14 residues. CDR1 and CDR2 (germline): SQVTM, ANQGSEA. The CDR3 region is CSVGSPGVNYGYTF. CDR3 nucleotide sequence: TGCAGCGTGGGGTCCCCAGGGGTTAACTATGGCTACACCTTC. Full variable domain (missing parts from reference TRBV29-1 and TRBJ1-2): SAVISQKPSRDICQRGTSLTIQCQVDSQVTMMFWYRQQPGQSLTLIATANQGSEATYESGFVIDKFPISRPNLTFSTLTVSNMSPEDSSIYLCSVGSPGVNYGYTFGSGTRLTVV.

This clone showed up just a few times. V usage is TRBV6-5 and J usage is TRBJ1-6; TRBD1 is a possible D gene (6 bases). Germline assignment: CDR1 MNHEY and CDR2 SVGAGI. V was pared by 7 bases and J by 7 bases, with 14 bases between. This CDR3 spans 14 amino acids. In DNA form, the CDR3 reads TGTGCCAGCATTGGTCAGGGGACGAATTCACCCCTCCACTTT. Translation gives CASIGQGTNSPLHF.

This rearrangement joins TRBV7-3 to TRBJ1-1; TRBD1 is a possible D gene (6 bases). The CDR3 is 15 amino acids. CDR1 and CDR2 (germline): SGHTA, FQGTGA. Trimming left V 5 bases short and J 6 bases short, with 19 bases between. The CDR3 DNA reads TGTGCCAGCAGCCCCCGGGGGGGCCGCCTGTCTGAAGCTTTCTTT. Its protein is CASSPRGGRLSEAFF.

Only a few counts were recorded for this clone. V and J are TRBV2 and TRBJ1-2, with D tentatively TRBD1 (5 bases). Germline-derived CDR1 and CDR2 are SNHLY and FYNNEI. The CDR3 sequence is 13 residues long. V lost 6 bases, J lost 2 bases, and 10 bases lay in between. CDR3 DNA sequence: TGTGCCAGCAGAACCGACAGCAACTATGGCTACACCTTC. This encodes CASRTDSNYGYTF.

This clone turned up a few times. The chain links TRBV19 to TRBJ1-1, with TRBD1 as a possible D gene (5 bases). This CDR3 is 13 amino acids long. Germline CDR1 LNHDA, CDR2 SQIVND (reference sequence). Trimming shortened V by 5 bases and J by 5 bases, and 12 bases separated the two germline ends. The CDR3 loop reads CASSAIRETEAFF. In nucleotides, the CDR3 is TGTGCCAGTAGTGCTATCAGGGAAACTGAAGCTTTCTTT.

V gene TRBV4-1 combines with J gene TRBJ1-6, with D maybe TRBD1 (5 bases). Trimming cost V 0 bases and J 7 bases, with 13 bases left between them. The CDR3 extends over 16 amino acids. Germline V gives CDR1 MGHRA, CDR2 YSYEKL. The CDR3 spells CASSQEVPGRNSPLHF. CDR3 nucleotide sequence: TGCGCCAGCAGCCAAGAAGTGCCAGGGCGCAATTCACCCCTCCACTTT.

The rearrangement uses TRBV6-2 or TRBV6-3 and TRBJ2-3; weak D call: TRBD1 (5 bases). The V end was cut by 0 bases, the J end by 2 bases, with 18 bases between. This CDR3 is built from 18 residues. Germline lookup yields CDR1 MNHEY and CDR2 SVGEGT. The CDR3 loop reads CASSYSIGVGQVTDTQYF. Written as DNA, the CDR3 is TGTGCCAGCAGTTACTCGATTGGCGTGGGGCAGGTCACAGATACGCAGTATTTT.

V is TRBV5-8 and J is TRBJ2-7, with TRBD1 identical over 7 bases. The CDR3 has 16 amino acids. Germline trimming cut 4 bases from V and 0 bases from J; bases unmatched to any gene: 10. Germline V gene data show CDR1 as SGHTS and CDR2 as YDEGEE. CDR3 residues: CASSPEDRDLSYEQYF. CDR3 sequence (DNA): TGTGCCAGCAGCCCCGAAGACAGGGACCTCTCCTACGAGCAGTACTTC.

The V and J genes are TRBV4-3 and TRBJ1-3; 7 nucleotides match TRBD1. The ends lost 0 bases at V and 4 bases at J; junction bases unmatched: 3. Germline CDR1 is LGHNA and CDR2 is YSLEER. The CDR3 is made up of 15 amino acids. Here the CDR3 DNA reads TGCGCCAGCAGCCAAGATTTACAGGGGGGAAACACCATATATTTT. It encodes CASSQDLQGGNTIYF.

The chain is built from TRBV29-1 and TRBJ1-2; no reliable D call. This CDR3 is built from 14 residues. Germline V CDR1 and CDR2: SQVTM, ANQGSEA. Between the trimmed V and J ends, which lost 0 bases and 1 base, there was a span of 9 bases. DNA of the CDR3: TGCAGCGTTGAAGACCACGGGAATAACTATGGCTACACCTTC. Protein: CSVEDHGNNYGYTF.

This clone was recorded only once. V and J are TRBV6-1 and TRBJ2-5; D gene unclear. CDR3 size: 14 residues. The ends were cut back, 2 bases at V and 2 bases at J, with 9 bases in the middle. Germline CDR1 MNHNS, CDR2 SASEGT. The CDR3 nucleotides are TGTGCCAGCAGTGAACGTGAGTGGCAAGAGACCCAGTACTTC. Translation gives CASSEREWQETQYF.

The V and J genes are TRBV6-1 and TRBJ1-4; D unresolved. Germline-derived CDR1 and CDR2 are MNHNS and SASEGT. This CDR3 has 14 residues. V lost 1 base and J 4 bases, leaving 7 bases between the germline ends. CDR3 in DNA: TGTGCCAGCAGTGAAGACCCCAGTAATGAAAAACTGTTTTTT. It specifies CASSEDPSNEKLFF.

This chain joins TRBV30 and TRBJ1-5; D remains unclear. This CDR3 comprises 13 residues. CDR1 GTSNPN and CDR2 SVGIG come from the germline V gene (reference sequence). V lost 2 bases and J 5 bases, leaving 10 bases between the germline ends. The CDR3 sequence is CAWSSKAHQPQHF. The CDR3 DNA sequence: TGTGCCTGGAGTTCCAAAGCCCATCAGCCCCAGCATTTT.

V and J are TRBV6-5 and TRBJ2-7, with 9 positions matching TRBD1. The J segment lost 5 bases and the V segment lost 6 bases, leaving 8 bases of the junction unmatched. CDR1 and CDR2 from the germline V gene are MNHEY and SVGAGI. The CDR3 runs 14 residues. In DNA, the CDR3 is TGTGCCAGCAGATCGGGACAGGGCGTCCACGAGCAGTACTTC. It encodes CASRSGQGVHEQYF.

This clone occurred a few times. This chain connects TRBV5-4 to TRBJ2-7; 13 nucleotides agree with TRBD2. This CDR3 region has 16 residues. From germline, CDR1 is SGHNT and CDR2 YYREEE (reference sequence). Trimming at V came to 4 bases and at J to 0 bases, leaving 4 bases not matched to a gene. CDR3 protein: CASSPTSGGYSYEQYF. In DNA form, the CDR3 reads TGTGCCAGCAGCCCGACTAGCGGGGGGTACTCCTACGAGCAGTACTTC. The full variable domain, with the rest looked up from reference TRBV5-4 and TRBJ2-7, is ETGVTQSPTHLIKTRGQQVTLRCSSQSGHNTVSWYQQALGQGPQFIFQYYREEENGRGNFPPRFSGLQFPNYSSELNVNALELDDSALYLCASSPTSGGYSYEQYFGPGTRLTVT.

This chain links TRBV7-9 with TRBJ1-1; a possible D gene is TRBD1 (6 bases). Germline-derived CDR1 and CDR2 are SEHNR and FQNEAQ (reference sequence). V was cut by 2 bases and J by 4 bases, with 11 bases left in between. The CDR3 contains 14 residues. The CDR3 here is CASSLNRELTEAFF. The CDR3 region has the DNA TGTGCCAGCAGCTTAAACAGGGAGCTCACTGAAGCTTTCTTT.

This chain uses TRBV7-3 with TRBJ1-1; 8 nucleotides match TRBD1. The germline V gene has CDR1 SGHTA and CDR2 FQGTGA. This CDR3 spans 14 amino acids. Germline trimming cut 4 bases from V and 1 base from J; bases unmatched to any gene: 2. CDR3 bases: TGTGCCAGCAGCTCCGGACAGGGGAACACTGAAGCTTTCTTT. Translating it yields CASSSGQGNTEAFF.

This chain connects TRBV6-5 to TRBJ1-5; weak D call: TRBD1 (5 bases). The CDR3 has 16 residues. The V and J ends lost 0 bases and 5 bases respectively, with 14 bases between them. Per the germline V gene, CDR1 is MNHEY and CDR2 is SVGAGI. CDR3 sequence: CASSYSSSRVDQPQHF. DNA for the CDR3: TGTGCCAGCAGTTACTCGAGTTCCAGGGTGGATCAGCCCCAGCATTTT.

Turning to this clone: At the DNA level, this CDR3 is encoded by other sequences in the same sample as well. The rearrangement uses TRBV12-5 and TRBJ1-2; D uncertain. CDR3 length: 12 amino acids. V was pared by 6 bases and J by 5 bases, with 10 bases between. CDR1 is LGHNT and CDR2 is FRNRAP in the germline V gene. CDR3 in DNA: TGTGCTAGTGGCCGGGATATTTATGGCTACACCTTC. Protein sequence: CASGRDIYGYTF.

V gene TRBV19 combines with J gene TRBJ1-1, with D unclear. Germline-derived CDR1 and CDR2 are LNHDA and SQIVND (reference sequence). The ends were cut back, 8 bases at V and 8 bases at J, with 12 bases in the middle. CDR3 size: 11 residues. The CDR3: CASLRGREAFF. The CDR3 nucleotides are TGTGCCAGTCTACGAGGTAGGGAAGCTTTCTTT.

The chain carries TRBV19 and TRBJ1-2; no firm D call. This CDR3 has 15 amino acids. Deletions cut 6 bases from V and 7 bases from J, with 21 bases between. Germline V lookup: CDR1 LNHDA, CDR2 SQIVND (reference sequence). CDR3 nucleotide sequence: TGTGCCAGTAGCCCCGGGGTGGGCCTATCCCTTGGCTACACCTTC. It specifies CASSPGVGLSLGYTF.

The chain uses TRBV6-1 and TRBJ2-1; D is undetermined. V dropped 6 bases and J dropped 0 bases, with 6 bases sitting between them. The CDR3 runs to 13 residues. The germline V gene has CDR1 MNHNS and CDR2 SASEGT. The CDR3 loop is CASSPYSYNEQFF. The CDR3 DNA reads TGTGCCAGCAGCCCTTACTCCTACAATGAGCAGTTCTTC.

The CDR3 here is CAIRRGGGEQFF. Here the CDR3 DNA reads TGTGCCATCAGGCGGGGGGGCGGTGAGCAGTTCTTC. The chain combines TRBV10-3 with TRBJ2-1, with 9 bases matching TRBD2. The trim removed 6 bases at V and 9 bases at J, leaving 3 bases unmatched. Germline V lookup: CDR1 ENHRY, CDR2 SYGVKD. CDR3 size: 12 residues.

CDR3 sequence: CASSPLQGAGQPQHF. The CDR3, as DNA: TGTGCCAGCTCACCACTACAGGGTGCGGGTCAGCCCCAGCATTTT. V usage is TRBV18 and J usage is TRBJ1-5, with D possibly matching TRBD1 (6 bases). Germline V gene sequence: CDR1 KGHSH, CDR2 LQKENI. The CDR3 is made up of 15 amino acids. V dropped 1 base and J dropped 6 bases, with 13 bases sitting between them.

J is TRBJ2-7 and V is TRBV4-1; D uncertain. The V end lost 0 bases, the J end lost 0 bases, and 6 bases lay between the germline ends. Germline CDR1 and CDR2: MGHRA and YSYEKL. The CDR3 runs 14 residues. CDR3 sequence: CASSQEWSSYEQYF. In DNA form, the CDR3 reads TGCGCCAGCAGCCAAGAGTGGAGCTCCTACGAGCAGTACTTC.

The rearrangement links TRBV6-2 or TRBV6-3 to TRBJ2-4, with 7 bases lining up with TRBD1. The J segment lost 8 bases and the V segment lost 5 bases, leaving 9 bases of the junction unmatched. Looked up from germline, CDR1 is MNHEY and CDR2 is SVGEGT. The CDR3 length is 14 residues. For the CDR3, the DNA is TGTGCCAGCAGTCCCCAGACAGGGACAGACATTCAGTACTTC. The encoded protein is CASSPQTGTDIQYF.

For the CDR3, the DNA is TGCGCCAGCAGCGACCGACAGTCCCATTCACCCCTCCACTTT. As protein: CASSDRQSHSPLHF. The genes are TRBV5-1 and TRBJ1-6; weak D call: TRBD1 (5 bases). V lost 4 bases and J lost 8, with 13 bases in between. The length of the CDR3 is 14 residues. Germline V gene lookup returns CDR1 SGHRS and CDR2 YFSETQ.

This chain links TRBV5-1 with TRBJ2-5, with a tentative D call TRBD1 (6 bases). V was trimmed by 4 bases and J by 5 bases, leaving 15 bases between them. Looked up from germline, CDR1 is SGHRS and CDR2 is YFSETQ. This CDR3 spans 14 amino acids. The CDR3: CASSPGTSRETQYF. CDR3 bases: TGCGCCAGCAGCCCGGGGACATCGCGGGAGACCCAGTACTTC.